One sample yielded the 27 T cell receptor beta chains listed below, sequenced in a study of T cell repertoires in cytomegalovirus infection. Each CDR3 protein is one row after TCRdb ran MiXCR on the reads. The sample has approximately 260,000 distinct CDR3 sequences; about 17% are singletons. The sequencing sample was made of CD8+ T cells from PBMCs. The source is a human donor in good health (CMV status not recorded). Some clones in this sample may be carry-over from other donors' samples.

This clonotype was counted a few times. The rearrangement uses TRBV20-1 and TRBJ2-1; D is perhaps TRBD2 (5 bases). The CDR3 totals 15 residues. CDR1 and CDR2 (germline): DFQATT, SNEGSKA (reference sequence). The CDR3 DNA is TGCAGCGCTCAGGCGGGCCGTTCAACCTACAATGAGCAGTTCTTC. The encoded protein is CSAQAGRSTYNEQFF.

The chain recombines TRBV5-4 with TRBJ1-1; D remains unclear. CDR3 length equals 13 residues. V was clipped by 0 bases and J by 12 bases, with 15 bases between them. Germline V gene lookup returns CDR1 SGHNT and CDR2 YYREEE (reference sequence). DNA for the CDR3: TGTGCCAGCAGCTTGGGCGTAGGGCAGAGAACTTTCTTT. This encodes CASSLGVGQRTFF.

The sample holds a few counts of this clonotype. This chain's CDR3 is CASSLGWGATGTEAFF. CDR3 DNA: TGTGCCAGCAGTTTAGGTTGGGGGGCGACCGGCACTGAAGCTTTCTTT. V gene TRBV27 combines with J gene TRBJ1-1; D may be TRBD1 (6 bases). Trimming shortened V by 2 bases and J by 4 bases, and 17 bases separated the two germline ends. Germline V gene lookup returns CDR1 MNHEY and CDR2 SMNVEV (reference sequence). The CDR3 is made up of 16 amino acids.

This clonotype showed up many times. The rearrangement links TRBV12-3 or TRBV12-4 to TRBJ1-2, with D unclear. V gave up 7 bases and J gave up 6 bases, with 12 bases separating them. This CDR3 spans 12 amino acids. In DNA form, the CDR3 reads TGTGCCAGCATTCGTCAGAGGGATGGCTACACCTTC. Its protein is CASIRQRDGYTF.

The CDR3 here is CASSQDGNADTQYF. CDR3 DNA sequence: TGCGCCAGCAGCCAAGATGGTAACGCAGATACGCAGTATTTT. The V call is TRBV4-3, the J call TRBJ2-3; D is uncertain. Trimming removed 0 bases at V and 4 bases at J, with 8 bases between. This CDR3 is 14 amino acids long. Germline V gene lookup returns CDR1 LGHNA and CDR2 YSLEER.

This clonotype was recorded many times. This rearrangement joins TRBV7-2 to TRBJ2-7; D gene ambiguous. This CDR3 is built from 16 residues. Trimming removed 1 base at V and 4 bases at J, with 17 bases between. The germline V gene has CDR1 SGHTA and CDR2 FQGNSA. In nucleotides, the CDR3 is TGTGCCAGCAGCTTAGTTGTAGGGTCAGTCCCGTACGAGCAGTACTTC. The encoded protein is CASSLVVGSVPYEQYF.

This chain joins TRBV27 and TRBJ1-2, with TRBD1 matching over 7 bases. Germline-derived CDR1 and CDR2 are MNHEY and SMNVEV (reference sequence). This CDR3 has 17 amino acids. Trimming removed 6 bases from V and 3 bases from J; junction bases left unmatched: 16. The CDR3 DNA follows: TGTGCCAGCAGCTATACCCAGGGGGTCGGCGAAGACTATGGCTACACCTTC. This encodes CASSYTQGVGEDYGYTF.

This clonotype has just a few counts. The rearrangement uses TRBV6-5 and TRBJ2-1; perhaps TRBD2 as D (6 bases). Trimming stripped 6 bases from V and 0 bases from J, with 15 bases between. Germline V gene data show CDR1 as MNHEY and CDR2 as SVGAGI. The CDR3 totals 16 residues. The CDR3 nucleotides read TGTGCCAGCAGGATTAGCGGTTGGGGCTCCTACAATGAGCAGTTCTTC. Residues: CASRISGWGSYNEQFF.

This clonotype has a count of ten or more. The CDR3 nucleotides read TGCGCCAGCAGCCAAGATGCCAGCATGAACACTGAAGCTTTCTTT. It encodes CASSQDASMNTEAFF. This chain joins TRBV4-3 and TRBJ1-1, with D unclear. Looked up from germline, CDR1 is LGHNA and CDR2 is YSLEER. Deletions cut 0 bases from V and 0 bases from J, with 8 bases between. CDR3 length: 15 amino acids.

In its sample, this clonotype was seen many times. J is TRBJ2-3 and V is TRBV7-8; D may be TRBD1 (6 bases). Per the germline V gene, CDR1 is SGHVS and CDR2 is FQNEAQ. Trimming removed 1 base at V and 4 bases at J, with 12 bases between. The CDR3 sequence is 15 residues long. The chain's CDR3 is CASSLVQGPPDTQYF. CDR3 sequence (DNA): TGTGCCAGCAGCTTAGTACAGGGACCCCCAGATACGCAGTATTTT.

In its sample, this clonotype was seen many times. The chain has TRBV2 and TRBJ1-2, with D uncertain. Per germline, CDR1 SNHLY and CDR2 FYNNEI. The CDR3 sequence is 13 residues long. V gave up 0 bases and J gave up 8 bases, with 10 bases separating them. CDR3 DNA: TGTGCCAGCAGTGAAGCAGAGGGAGAAGGCTACACCTTC. Amino acids: CASSEAEGEGYTF.

This clonotype has only a few counts. V is TRBV29-1 and J is TRBJ1-2, with TRBD1 matching over 7 bases. The V segment lost 2 bases and the J segment 5 bases; nucleotides outside the gene matches: 5. Germline CDR1 is SQVTM and CDR2 is ANQGSEA. This CDR3 has 13 amino acids. The CDR3 nucleotides are TGCAGCGTTGAAACAGGGGCAGAGTATGGCTACACCTTC. The encoded protein is CSVETGAEYGYTF.

A few counts support this clonotype. The chain has TRBV7-9 and TRBJ2-7; 7 nucleotides agree with TRBD1. With 5 bases clipped from V and 2 bases from J, the junction kept 6 bases outside the gene matches. Germline V CDR1 and CDR2: SEHNR, FQNEAQ (reference sequence). The CDR3 covers 14 residues. The CDR3 DNA reads TGTGCCAGCAGCGTGGGACAGAGACCCTACGAGCAGTACTTC. Translating it yields CASSVGQRPYEQYF.

The V call is TRBV28, the J call TRBJ2-1; weak D call: TRBD2 (7 bases). Germline assignment: CDR1 MDHEN and CDR2 SYDVKM. The ends were cut back, 1 base at V and 6 bases at J, with 13 bases in the middle. The CDR3 is made up of 15 amino acids. The DNA of the CDR3 is TGTGCCAGCAGTTTATCCACGGGGGGCCCCAATGAGCAGTTCTTC. This encodes CASSLSTGGPNEQFF.

This clonotype was counted a few times. The gene calls are TRBV20-1 and TRBJ1-5; 9 bases line up with TRBD1. The CDR3 spans 14 residues. Germline CDR1 reads DFQATT; CDR2 reads SNEGSKA (reference sequence). The V gene end was trimmed by 5 bases and the J gene end by 7 bases; junction bases not matched to a gene: 9. This chain's CDR3 is CSADTGTGLQPQHF. The DNA of the CDR3 is TGCAGTGCTGACACCGGGACAGGGTTACAGCCCCAGCATTTT.

This clonotype has only a few counts. This rearrangement joins TRBV7-4 to TRBJ2-1; no firm D call. V lost 3 bases, J lost 0 bases, and 9 bases lay in between. The CDR3 runs 15 residues. Germline V gene lookup returns CDR1 SGHVT and CDR2 SQSDAQ. The CDR3 nucleotides are TGTGCCAGCAGCTTTTTGACTTACTCCTACAATGAGCAGTTCTTC. Its translation: CASSFLTYSYNEQFF.

In its sample, this clonotype was seen a few times. The genes are TRBV27 and TRBJ1-1, with D perhaps TRBD1 (5 bases). This CDR3 comprises 11 residues. Trimming cost V 9 bases and J 4 bases, with 9 bases left between them. CDR1 and CDR2 from the germline V gene are MNHEY and SMNVEV (reference sequence). As DNA, the CDR3 is TGTGCCAGTACTCAGGGCACTGAAGCTTTCTTT. Translating gives CASTQGTEAFF.

This clonotype was seen a handful of times. The chain combines TRBV20-1 with TRBJ1-1; no clear D gene. Germline V CDR1 and CDR2: DFQATT, SNEGSKA (reference sequence). The length of the CDR3 is 12 residues. The germline V and J ends were trimmed by 6 bases and 1 base, with 9 bases remaining between them. The CDR3 nucleotides read TGCAGTGCCTTGGCAGGGAACACTGAAGCTTTCTTT. Translation gives CSALAGNTEAFF.

This clonotype was found many times. The chain carries TRBV27 and TRBJ2-2; D is ambiguous. Germline V lookup: CDR1 MNHEY, CDR2 SMNVEV (reference sequence). The CDR3 runs 17 residues. Between the trimmed V and J ends, which lost 5 bases and 2 bases, there was a span of 18 bases. The CDR3 here is CASSPSMGRVNTGELFF. As DNA, the CDR3 is TGTGCCAGCAGTCCTTCCATGGGCCGAGTTAACACCGGGGAGCTGTTTTTT.

This clonotype has a count of ten or more. The chain joins TRBV6-6 to TRBJ1-1, with 11 bases identical to TRBD1. Germline V CDR1 and CDR2: MNHNY, SVGAGI (reference sequence). Trimming took 2 bases from V and 5 from J; bases not matched to a gene: 10. This CDR3 contains 17 residues. DNA of the CDR3: TGTGCCAGCAGTTACATCACGCCCGGACAGGGGGCAACTGAAGCTTTCTTT. It specifies CASSYITPGQGATEAFF.

In this sample, this clonotype turned up many times. The genes are TRBV6-2 or TRBV6-3 and TRBJ1-5, with D unclear. There are 15 residues in the CDR3. Germline V lookup: CDR1 MNHEY, CDR2 SVGEGT. V was clipped by 2 bases and J by 2 bases, with 10 bases between them. The chain's CDR3 is CASSYTLKGNQPQHF. The CDR3 DNA is TGTGCCAGCAGTTACACGCTTAAGGGCAATCAGCCCCAGCATTTT.

The chain recombines TRBV28 with TRBJ2-7, with a tentative D call TRBD2 (5 bases). Deletions cut 5 bases from V and 0 bases from J, with 14 bases between. This CDR3 is 15 amino acids long. Germline CDR1 and CDR2: MDHEN and SYDVKM. The DNA for the CDR3 is TGTGCCAGCAGTCCCCTTGGCGGGTCCTCCTACGAGCAGTACTTC. Translating gives CASSPLGGSSYEQYF.

This rearrangement joins TRBV5-1 to TRBJ2-1, with D possibly being TRBD2 (5 bases). Germline CDR1 is SGHRS and CDR2 is YFSETQ. The CDR3 is 19 amino acids. V dropped 3 bases and J dropped 0 bases, with 22 bases sitting between them. CDR3: CASSSPIKVTGSSYNEQFF. The CDR3 DNA reads TGCGCCAGCAGCTCACCGATTAAGGTGACGGGGAGCTCCTACAATGAGCAGTTCTTC.

This clonotype appeared many times. The chain couples TRBV28 to TRBJ2-3; D ambiguous. Trimming took off 6 bases at V and 2 bases at J, with 3 bases between the two ends. This CDR3 contains 11 residues. Per germline, CDR1 MDHEN and CDR2 SYDVKM. This chain's CDR3 is CASSFTDTQYF. The CDR3 bases are TGTGCCAGCAGCTTCACAGATACGCAGTATTTT.

The chain links TRBV12-3 or TRBV12-4 to TRBJ1-1, with TRBD1 matching over 8 bases. V gave up 6 bases and J gave up 5 bases; unmatched junction bases: 11. The length of the CDR3 is 15 residues. The CDR3 nucleotides read TGTGCCAGCAGCCACCTTCGGGACAGGTTTACTGAAGCTTTCTTT. Translated: CASSHLRDRFTEAFF.

This clonotype was seen more than once but under ten times. The rearrangement joins TRBV28 to TRBJ1-1, with D maybe TRBD1 (5 bases). CDR1 is MDHEN and CDR2 is SYDVKM in the germline V gene. This CDR3 region has 16 residues. The V end was cut by 3 bases, the J end by 1 base, with 15 bases between. The CDR3 DNA follows: TGTGCCAGCAGTTTTGAACCGGGACGGAGGAACACTGAAGCTTTCTTT. It specifies CASSFEPGRRNTEAFF.

This clonotype has a handful of counts. This chain connects TRBV7-9 to TRBJ1-1, with D unclear. Germline CDR1 and CDR2: SEHNR and FQNEAQ (reference sequence). The germline V and J ends were trimmed by 5 bases and 3 bases, with 10 bases remaining between them. CDR3 length: 13 residues. In nucleotides, the CDR3 is TGTGCCAGCAGCACCGGGAGTGACACTGAAGCTTTCTTT. Protein: CASSTGSDTEAFF.